The rows below give T cell receptor beta chains drawn from one sample of a study of blood T cells in healthy people across ages. TCRdb reprocessed the 5' RACE reads via MiXCR and lists one record per CDR3 protein. The profile shows roughly 800,000 distinct CDR3 sequences, more than 20% of them singletons. This sample also belongs to another study, concerning T cells of mothers and their children.

The sequencing input was blood. Receptor source: a boy between 10 and 17 years old in good health. CDR3s include the opening cysteine and the closing phenylalanine or tryptophan. The order of the fields is clone size, D gene, V gene, J gene, CDR3 length, CDR3 protein, CDR3 DNA. D genes are given only for firm matches. Clone size is given for some rows only: seen once, a few or many times, or a class if the clone is expanded.

>many|.|TRBV5-1|TRBJ2-1|14
CASSLLGSYNEQFF
TGCGCCAGCAGCTTGTTAGGGTCCTACAACGAGCAGTTCTTC
>few|.|TRBV7-2|TRBJ2-5|15
CASSLGFRVQETQYF
TGTGCCAGCAGCTTAGGGTTCAGGGTCCAAGAGACCCAGTACTTC
>.|TRBD1|TRBV14|TRBJ2-1|17
CASSQGTGTPGANEQFF
TGTGCCAGCAGCCAAGGGACAGGGACCCCCGGAGCGAATGAGCAGTTCTTC
>.|.|TRBV7-2|TRBJ2-5|15
CASSLYAGVRETQYF
TGTGCCAGCAGCTTATATGCCGGGGTTCGAGAGACCCAGTACTTC
>.|.|TRBV20-1|TRBJ1-4|13
CSAIGFRRGKLFF
TGCAGTGCTATTGGGTTTCGTCGCGGAAAACTGTTTTTT
>.|TRBD2|TRBV7-2|TRBJ2-3|14
CASSSQSGVDTQYF
TGTGCCAGCAGCTCTCAGAGCGGGGTCGATACGCAGTATTTT
>.|.|TRBV28|TRBJ1-5|15
CASSLSRRSNQPQHF
TGTGCCAGCAGTTTGAGTCGGCGTAGCAATCAGCCCCAGCATTTT
>few|.|TRBV5-5|TRBJ1-5|10
CASSFQPQHF
TGTGCCAGCAGCTTTCAGCCCCAGCATTTT
>.|.|TRBV20-1|TRBJ2-1|14
CSARDQISYNEQFF
TGCAGTGCTAGGGATCAGATCTCCTACAATGAGCAGTTCTTC
>.|.|TRBV29-1|TRBJ2-7|12
CSVWVEIHEQYF
TGCAGCGTTTGGGTAGAGATCCACGAGCAGTACTTC
>.|.|TRBV29-1|TRBJ2-3|12
CSVLRELDTQYF
TGCAGCGTTTTACGGGAGTTAGATACGCAGTATTTT
>few|.|TRBV19|TRBJ2-7|15
CASSIPYGNSYEQYF
TGTGCCAGTAGTATCCCTTACGGGAACTCCTACGAGCAGTACTTC
>.|.|TRBV20-1|TRBJ1-2|12
CSAPRGSGGYTF
TGCAGTGCCCCCCGGGGGTCAGGTGGCTACACCTTC
>few|TRBD1|TRBV28|TRBJ1-4|13
CASSPDRVEKLFF
TGTGCCAGCAGCCCGGACAGGGTGGAAAAACTGTTTTTT
>few|.|TRBV6-7|TRBJ2-1|14
CASSYVYELVGQFF
TGTGCCAGCAGTTACGTGTATGAGCTAGTCGGGCAGTTCTTC
>few|TRBD2|TRBV5-1|TRBJ2-4|21
CASSARRGTPGRSIAKNIQYF
TGCGCCAGCAGCGCCCGGCGGGGGACGCCGGGAAGGAGCATAGCCAAAAACATTCAGTACTTC
>.|.|TRBV3-1|TRBJ2-3|15
CASSQTSDPTDTQYF
TGTGCCAGCAGCCAAACGTCGGACCCCACAGATACGCAGTATTTT
>few|.|TRBV7-8|TRBJ2-1|18
CASSLGVGAPGSYNEQFF
TGTGCCAGCAGCTTAGGGGTTGGAGCGCCCGGCTCCTACAATGAGCAGTTCTTC
>few|TRBD2|TRBV5-6|TRBJ2-1|15
CASSLDASGDNEQFF
TGTGCCAGCAGCTTGGACGCTAGCGGGGACAATGAGCAGTTCTTC
>.|TRBD1|TRBV11-2|TRBJ1-2|15
CASSSQGNINYGYTF
TGTGCCAGCAGCTCACAGGGGAATATTAACTATGGCTACACCTTC
>.|.|TRBV19|TRBJ2-1|14
CASSYGGTYNEQFF
TGTGCCAGTAGTTATGGCGGAACCTACAATGAGCAGTTCTTC
>.|.|TRBV5-5|TRBJ2-4|14
CASSSYSKKNIQYF
TGTGCCAGCAGCTCATACTCTAAAAAAAACATTCAGTACTTC
>few|.|TRBV12-3/TRBV12-4|TRBJ1-2|12
CASDARGYGYTF
TGTGCCAGCGACGCCAGGGGCTATGGCTACACCTTC
>.|TRBD1|TRBV14|TRBJ2-7|15
CASSPTGGLAFEQYF
TGTGCCAGCAGCCCGACAGGGGGGTTAGCTTTCGAGCAGTACTTC
>.|.|TRBV14|TRBJ2-5|15
CASSETWGAPETQYF
TGTGCCAGCAGCGAGACATGGGGGGCACCGGAGACCCAGTACTTC
>.|.|TRBV29-1|TRBJ2-5|12
CSVAGTGETQYF
TGCAGCGTAGCCGGGACCGGAGAGACCCAGTACTTC
>.|.|TRBV9|TRBJ1-2|12
CASAPSGYGYTF
TGTGCCAGCGCGCCCTCGGGCTATGGCTACACCTTC
>.|.|TRBV20-1|TRBJ1-5|11
CSAGGGQPQHF
TGCAGTGCTGGGGGGGGTCAGCCCCAGCATTTT
>.|.|TRBV4-3|TRBJ1-6|15
CASSQEGPRYSPLHF
TGCGCCAGCAGCCAGGAGGGTCCTCGCTATTCACCCCTCCACTTT
>.|.|TRBV7-6|TRBJ2-5|17
CASSNLQGPWVQETQYF
TGTGCCAGCAGCAACCTACAGGGTCCGTGGGTCCAAGAGACCCAGTACTTC
>.|.|TRBV28|TRBJ2-1|13
CASSGQWSGEQFF
TGTGCCAGCAGTGGGCAGTGGTCAGGTGAGCAGTTCTTC
>few|.|TRBV7-2|TRBJ2-3|15
CASSPDPKRLDTQYF
TGTGCCAGCAGCCCCGACCCTAAACGTCTCGATACGCAGTATTTT
>.|.|TRBV29-1|TRBJ2-7|11
CSVTMAYEQYF
TGCAGCGTTACTATGGCTTACGAGCAGTACTTC
>few|TRBD2|TRBV11-2|TRBJ2-2|16
CASRPLAGAVTGELFF
TGTGCCAGCAGACCCTTAGCGGGAGCAGTAACCGGGGAGCTGTTTTTT
>.|.|TRBV4-1|TRBJ2-1|16
CASSPWGSEGDNEQFF
TGCGCCAGCAGCCCTTGGGGGAGTGAGGGCGACAATGAGCAGTTCTTC
>.|.|TRBV3-1|TRBJ2-4|11
CASSQEGIQYF
TGTGCCAGCAGCCAAGAGGGCATTCAGTACTTC
>few|TRBD2|TRBV7-2|TRBJ2-3|16
CASSPPGLAYTDTQYF
TGTGCCAGCAGCCCTCCCGGACTAGCCTACACAGATACGCAGTATTTT
>once|.|TRBV9|TRBJ2-5|14
CASSVGLHQETQYF
TGTGCCAGCAGCGTCGGACTGCACCAAGAGACCCAGTACTTC
>.|TRBD1|TRBV7-2|TRBJ1-2|15
CASSLTSGGRGGYTF
TGTGCCAGCAGCTTAACTTCAGGGGGACGGGGTGGCTACACCTTC
>many|.|TRBV7-2|TRBJ1-4|12
CASSLSGEKLFF
TGTGCCAGCAGCTTAAGTGGGGAAAAACTGTTTTTT
>.|.|TRBV11-2|TRBJ2-5|11
CASTQGETQYF
TGTGCCAGCACACAGGGCGAGACCCAGTACTTC
>.|TRBD1|TRBV12-3/TRBV12-4|TRBJ2-7|15
CASSMTGQVPYEQYF
TGTGCCAGCAGTATGACGGGACAGGTTCCCTACGAGCAGTACTTC
>.|TRBD2|TRBV6-5|TRBJ2-7|15
CASSYYTSGSYEQYF
TGTGCCAGCAGTTATTATACTAGCGGGAGTTACGAGCAGTACTTC
>.|.|TRBV4-3|TRBJ1-5|15
CASSQDRYSNQPQHF
TGCGCCAGCAGCCAAGACAGGTATAGCAATCAGCCCCAGCATTTT
>.|TRBD2|TRBV20-1|TRBJ2-1|16
CSARTRTSASYNEQFF
TGCAGTGCTAGAACTCGGACTAGCGCATCCTACAATGAGCAGTTCTTC
>.|TRBD1|TRBV29-1|TRBJ2-1|13
CSVVDDRGPEQFF
TGCAGCGTTGTTGACGACAGGGGCCCTGAGCAGTTCTTC
>few|.|TRBV5-1|TRBJ2-6|21
CASSLGGPGQPLSSGANVLTF
TGCGCCAGCAGCTTGGGAGGTCCAGGCCAACCCCTCAGCTCTGGGGCCAACGTCCTGACTTTC
>few|TRBD1|TRBV24-1|TRBJ2-3|13
CAVTGGVADTQYF
TGTGCCGTCACAGGGGGCGTAGCAGATACGCAGTATTTT
>few|TRBD1|TRBV27|TRBJ1-1|14
CASKMRGQGTEAFF
TGTGCCAGCAAAATGAGGGGGCAGGGCACTGAAGCTTTCTTT
>.|TRBD1|TRBV12-3/TRBV12-4|TRBJ1-1|15
CASSFTGQGNTEAFF
TGTGCCAGCAGTTTTACGGGACAGGGGAACACTGAAGCTTTCTTT
>.|.|TRBV7-8|TRBJ2-7|13
CASSLDGMDEQYF
TGTGCCAGCAGCTTAGATGGGATGGACGAGCAGTACTTC
>.|.|TRBV6-2/TRBV6-3|TRBJ2-7|13
CASSSLTAYEQYF
TGCGCCAGCAGTTCATTAACGGCCTACGAGCAGTACTTC
>.|TRBD2|TRBV7-9|TRBJ2-1|16
CASSSRLAMDYNEQFF
TGTGCCAGCAGCTCCCGACTAGCGATGGACTACAATGAGCAGTTCTTC
>few|.|TRBV4-1|TRBJ1-4|12
CASSQGPGKLFF
TGCGCCAGCAGCCAAGGCCCGGGAAAACTGTTTTTT
>.|.|TRBV2|TRBJ2-1|13
CAASGSSYNEQFF
TGTGCCGCAAGCGGCTCCTCCTACAATGAGCAGTTCTTC